Sequencing of this TCR beta chain was carried out in a study of T cell repertoires in cytomegalovirus infection. Study in general: The authors used CMV epitopes that were HLA-C-restricted (recently identified) and HLA-B-restricted (well studied). Findings of the study overall: Across the ex vivo response, the dominant clonotypes were HLA-C-restricted CMV-specific TCR beta clonotypes.

This CDR3 has 17 residues. Trimming shortened V by 4 bases and J by 2 bases, and 20 bases separated the two germline ends. CDR1 is SGHRS, CDR2 YFSETQ, per germline. TCRdb re-analysed the reads in MiXCR, keeping a single row per CDR3 protein. The sample shows about 570,000 distinct CDR3 sequences, roughly 42% of them seen only once. A note on this clonotype: Its antigen is still unknown.

The sequence was obtained from a human donor in good health (CMV status not recorded). Some clones in this sample may be carry-over from other donors' samples. The sequencing here drew on cultured PBMCs, taken from culture after CMV antigen stimulation. This chain links TRBV5-1 with TRBJ2-3; tentative D call: TRBD1 (6 bases). Written as DNA, the CDR3 is TGCGCCAGCAGCCTTACCCCCGGGCAGGGGACCACAGATACGCAGTATTTT. Translation: CASSLTPGQGTTDTQYF.